The next 10 T cell receptor beta chains were all read from a single sample in a study of blood T cells in healthy people across ages. Through a sample-barcoded 5' primer and a J-beta primer mix, a second PCR was run for roughly 6 to 12 cycles. MiXCR, applied by TCRdb to the 5' RACE reads, yields one record per CDR3 protein. The repertoire consists of fewer than 900,000 distinct CDR3 sequences, with roughly two fifths occurring once and the leading ten covering around 20%. The specimen sequenced was blood. Receptor source: a woman aged 55-69 years in good health.

Worth noting for this clonotype: One junction end disagrees with the germline gene, perhaps due to a read error. The chain employs TRBV20-1 and TRBJ2-7, with 9 bases aligning to TRBD2. CDR1 is DFQATT, CDR2 SNEGSKA, per germline (reference sequence). The CDR3 is 16 amino acids. The CDR3 protein is CSARAHSGRSNYGQYF. CDR3 DNA: TGCAGTGCTAGGGCTCATAGCGGGAGATCGAACTACGGGCAGTACTTC.

DNA of the CDR3: TGTGCCAGCAGCCAAGAACTGGCAGGGCAGAATGGCTACACCTTC. Its translation: CASSQELAGQNGYTF. The J gene is TRBJ1-2, the V gene TRBV4-2; D is possibly TRBD1 (5 bases). This CDR3 region has 15 residues. Germline CDR1 and CDR2: LGHNA and YNFKEQ. The ends were cut back, 0 bases at V and 6 bases at J, with 14 bases in the middle.

This sequence joins TRBV20-1 and TRBJ2-5, with 9 bases fitting TRBD2. This CDR3 has 15 amino acids. The trim removed 8 bases at V and 4 bases at J, leaving 14 bases unmatched. The germline V gene encodes CDR1 DFQATT and CDR2 SNEGSKA (reference sequence). The CDR3 DNA reads as TGCAGTACGCCCTGGGACCTAGCGGGGACAGAGACCCAGTACTTC. It yields the protein CSTPWDLAGTETQYF.

This clonotype has a count of ten or more. This may be a read error, as it is one base from a much larger clone. This chain links TRBV7-2 with TRBJ2-1; D remains ambiguous. The DNA end lines up better with TRBJ2-7; the J call may be wrong. Per germline, CDR1 SGHTA and CDR2 FQGNSA. The CDR3 contains 15 residues. The CDR3, as DNA: TGTGCCAGCAGCTTAGAGCAGGTAACCTACAATGAGCAGTACTTC. This translates into CASSLEQVTYNEQYF.

This clonotype has only a few counts. The V call is TRBV30, the J call TRBJ2-5; D is ambiguous. CDR1 and CDR2 (germline): GTSNPN, SVGIG (reference sequence). Between the trimmed V and J ends, which lost 0 bases and 4 bases, there was a span of 0 bases. This CDR3 contains 10 residues. In nucleotides, the CDR3 is TGTGCCTGGAGTGTAGAGACCCAGTACTTC. It specifies CAWSVETQYF. Full variable domain (outside the CDR3, taken from reference TRBV30 and TRBJ2-5): SQTIHQWPATLVQPVGSPLSLECTVEGTSNPNLYWYRQAAGRGLQLLFYSVGIGQISSEVPQNLSASRPQDRQFILSSKKLLLSDSGFYLCAWSVETQYFGPGTRLLVL.

The V and J genes are TRBV12-3 or TRBV12-4 and TRBJ1-2; D possibly corresponds to TRBD1 (6 bases). The V and J ends lost 4 bases and 4 bases respectively, with 16 bases between them. The CDR3 spans 15 residues. CDR3 DNA: TGTGCCAGCAGTTCCCGGGGGCAGAAGCTCTATGGCTACACCTTC. Protein sequence: CASSSRGQKLYGYTF.

J is TRBJ2-5 and V is TRBV2; D is uncertain. CDR3 length: 14 amino acids. V was clipped by 3 bases and J by 0 bases, with 8 bases between them. CDR1 and CDR2 (germline): SNHLY, FYNNEI. CDR3 loop: CASSEIRYQETQYF. The CDR3 bases are TGTGCCAGCAGTGAGATCAGGTACCAAGAGACCCAGTACTTC.

This clonotype was counted between two and nine times. The chain carries TRBV5-1 and TRBJ2-1; 9 bases match TRBD2. Germline V lookup: CDR1 SGHRS, CDR2 YFSETQ. Trimming removed 0 bases from V and 6 bases from J; junction bases left unmatched: 7. The CDR3 consists of 16 residues. The CDR3 here is CASSLAPSGVPNEQFF. The CDR3 nucleotides are TGCGCCAGCAGCTTGGCCCCTAGCGGGGTGCCCAATGAGCAGTTCTTC. Looking up the rest from reference TRBV5-1 and TRBJ2-1 gives the full variable domain: KAGVTQTPRYLIKTRGQQVTLSCSPISGHRSVSWYQQTPGQGLQFLFEYFSETQRNKGNFPGRFSGRQFSNSRSEMNVSTLELGDSALYLCASSLAPSGVPNEQFFGPGTRLTVL.

This clonotype was recorded at least ten times. The chain couples TRBV20-1 to TRBJ2-3; 7 positions agree with TRBD2. CDR3 size: 16 residues. V shed 5 bases, J shed 3 bases, and the junction held 14 bases outside the gene matches. Per the germline V gene, CDR1 is DFQATT and CDR2 is SNEGSKA (reference sequence). The DNA of the CDR3 is TGCAGTGCTTCCCAAACCCGGGCGGGAGTGACAGATACGCAGTATTTT. Translation: CSASQTRAGVTDTQYF.

Ten or more counts support this clonotype. The chain combines TRBV7-2 with TRBJ2-6, with D unclear. In germline, CDR1 is SGHTA, CDR2 FQGNSA. The CDR3 length is 15 residues. The V end was cut by 1 base, the J end by 1 base, with 5 bases between. CDR3 in amino acids: CASSLGDSGANVLTF. In DNA, the CDR3 is TGTGCCAGCAGCTTAGGAGATTCTGGGGCCAACGTCCTGACTTTC.